This TCR beta chain was recorded in a study of blood T cell repertoires in COVID-19. Original processing notes: It was from reference gene primer amplification that nucleated cell counts were estimated. Assay: immunoSEQ multiplex PCR; the TCRdb copy retains only in-frame clones and omits some. The DNA gave D and trimming, while V, J and clone size come from that table. Of under 200,000 clones in the sample, roughly 84% are singletons; the top ten hold roughly 15%. This CDR3 comprises 15 residues. Losses at the gene ends were 6 bases for V and 4 bases for J; bases not matched to a gene: 7. Germline V gene sequence: CDR1 MRHNA, CDR2 SNTAGT.

The sequencing input was peripheral blood. The chain carries TRBV6-4 and TRBJ2-3; 10 nucleotides agree with TRBD2. The TCR originated in a man between 18 and 29 years old with active or convalescent COVID-19. CDR3 sequence reads: CASRQRGGIPDTQYF. The CDR3 region has the DNA TGTGCCAGCAGGCAGCGGGGGGGCATTCCAGATACGCAGTATTTT.